A selection of T cell receptor beta chains follows, all from one sample in a study of OX40 agonist ivuxolimab in advanced cancers. Repertoires were generated with immunoSEQ multiplex PCR, while TCRdb's copy carries only in-frame clones and drops some. The table includes some 50,000 clones, 75% to 90% detected once. Specimen: CD4+ or CD8+ T cells sorted from blood, collected in a trial of the OX40 agonist ivuxolimab. The receptors were gathered from an adult with an advanced solid tumor such as melanoma, head and neck, liver or kidney cancer. Each CDR3 is given with its conserved first and last residue. A D gene is named only where the DNA matches it firmly. Size values are once, few and many counts, or a class for expanded clones, and some rows have none.

>.|TRBJ1-3|.|TRBV6-6
TGTGCCAGCAGTTACTCGTCATTTGGGAACACCATATATTTT
CASSYSSFGNTIYF
>.|TRBJ2-5|.|TRBV18
TGTGCCAGCTCACGGGGGGATAGAGAGACCCAGTACTTC
CASSRGDRETQYF
>few|TRBJ1-6|.|TRBV6-5
TGTGCCAGCAGCCGAGGAACGGATTCACCCCTCCACTTT
CASSRGTDSPLHF
>.|TRBJ2-2|TRBD1|TRBV2
TGTGCCAGCAGGGGGACAGGGGTGGGTACCGGGGAGCTGTTTTTT
CASRGTGVGTGELFF
>.|TRBJ2-3|.|TRBV11-3
TGTGCCAGCAGCCGGACTGGAAGCCCAGATACGCAGTATTTT
CASSRTGSPDTQYF
>.|TRBJ2-5|.|TRBV20-1
TGCAGTGTTCTTAGTCGAGAGACCCAGTACTTC
CSVLSRETQYF
>few|TRBJ1-5|TRBD1|TRBV28
TGTGCCAGCAGTTTTCGCCAGGGGGGCCTTAGCAATCAGCCCCAGCATTTT
CASSFRQGGLSNQPQHF
>.|TRBJ2-7|.|TRBV18
TGTGCCAGCTCACCGGGGGGCCATTCCTACGAGCAGTACTTC
CASSPGGHSYEQYF
>.|TRBJ2-1|.|TRBV12-2
TGTGCAAGTCGCTTTCAAGTGATCTCCTACAATGAGCAGTTCTTC
CASRFQVISYNEQFF
>once|TRBJ1-5|.|TRBV6-1
TGTGCCAGCAGTGCCCCGCCGGGCCGAGCTTATAGCAATCAGCCCCAGCATTTT
CASSAPPGRAYSNQPQHF
>.|TRBJ1-2|.|TRBV29-1
TGCAGCGTTGAAAAGACAGGTTTCTATGGCTACACCTTC
CSVEKTGFYGYTF
>.|TRBJ2-2|.|TRBV18
TGTGCCAGCTCACCCCAGAAAGGGGTAGTTAACGCCGGGGAGCTGTTTTTT
CASSPQKGVVNAGELFF
>.|TRBJ1-1|TRBD1|TRBV9
TGTGCCAGCAGCGCCCCGGGACAGGGTACCACTGAAGCTTTCTTT
CASSAPGQGTTEAFF
>.|TRBJ2-3|.|TRBV4-3
TGCGCCAGCAGCCGAATCCCGGGGGCCACAGATACGCAGTATTTT
CASSRIPGATDTQYF
>.|TRBJ2-7|.|TRBV27
TGTGCCAGCGGGGGCAAGTACGAGCAGTACTTC
CASGGKYEQYF
>.|TRBJ1-3|.|TRBV7-2
TGTGCCAGCAGCTCCGACCCTTCCTCTGGAAACACCATATATTTT
CASSSDPSSGNTIYF